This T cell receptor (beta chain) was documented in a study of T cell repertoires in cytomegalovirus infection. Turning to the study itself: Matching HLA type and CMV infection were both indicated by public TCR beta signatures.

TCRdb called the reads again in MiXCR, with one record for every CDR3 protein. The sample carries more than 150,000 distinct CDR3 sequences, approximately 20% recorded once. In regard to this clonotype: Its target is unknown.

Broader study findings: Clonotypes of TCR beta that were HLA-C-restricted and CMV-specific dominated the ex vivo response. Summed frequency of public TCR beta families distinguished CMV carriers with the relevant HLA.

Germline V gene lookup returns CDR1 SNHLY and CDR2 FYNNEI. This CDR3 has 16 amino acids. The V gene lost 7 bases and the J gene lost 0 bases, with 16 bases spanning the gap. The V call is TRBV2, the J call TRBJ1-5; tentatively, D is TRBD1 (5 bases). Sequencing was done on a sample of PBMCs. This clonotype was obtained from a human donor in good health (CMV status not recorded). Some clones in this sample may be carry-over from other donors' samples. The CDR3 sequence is CASKPVGHLSNQPQHF. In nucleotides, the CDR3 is TGTGCCAGCAAACCAGTGGGGCACCTTAGCAATCAGCCCCAGCATTTT. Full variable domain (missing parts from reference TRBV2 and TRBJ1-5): EPEVTQTPSHQVTQMGQEVILRCVPISNHLYFYWYRQILGQKVEFLVSFYNNEISEKSEIFDDQFSVERPDGSNFTLKIRSTKLEDSAMYFCASKPVGHLSNQPQHFGDGTRLSIL.